Listed below are T cell receptor beta chains from one sample, sequenced in a study of cytomegalovirus exposure and HLA in healthy donors. Generated by immunoSEQ multiplex PCR, the TCRdb table keeps only in-frame clones and is missing some. The sample has 85,000 to 110,000 clones. Sequencing was carried out using PBMCs. All receptors come from a man aged 35 to 55 in good health and CMV-seronegative. CDR3s include the opening cysteine and the closing phenylalanine or tryptophan. The order of the fields is V gene, clone size, J gene, D gene, CDR3 DNA, CDR3 protein. The D gene is left open where the match is weak. Clone sizes are given selectively: once, few, many, or a class where the clone is expanded.

V gene: TRBV7-8
clone size: .
J gene: TRBJ1-5
D gene: .
CDR3 DNA: TGTGCCAGCAGCTTAGGGGAGCTACTAAGAGATCAGCCCCAGCATTTT
CDR3 protein: CASSLGELLRDQPQHF

V gene: TRBV29-1
clone size: .
J gene: TRBJ1-2
D gene: .
CDR3 DNA: TGCAGCGTTGTGGGGGGGAGCGATGGCTACACCTTC
CDR3 protein: CSVVGGSDGYTF

V gene: TRBV27
clone size: .
J gene: TRBJ2-1
D gene: TRBD1
CDR3 DNA: TGTGCCAGCAGTATTCCGGGACAGGGCGGCGATGAGCAGTTCTTC
CDR3 protein: CASSIPGQGGDEQFF

V gene: TRBV30
clone size: .
J gene: TRBJ1-3
D gene: .
CDR3 DNA: TGTGCCTGGAGTGTAATGGGGCTACTGTCTGGAAACACCATATATTTT
CDR3 protein: CAWSVMGLLSGNTIYF

V gene: TRBV28
clone size: .
J gene: TRBJ2-1
D gene: TRBD2
CDR3 DNA: TGTGCCAGCAGCTGGGGCGGGAGGGACTACAATGAGCAGTTCTTC
CDR3 protein: CASSWGGRDYNEQFF

V gene: TRBV4-3
clone size: .
J gene: TRBJ2-3
D gene: TRBD1
CDR3 DNA: TGCGCCAGCAGACGGGACAGCCTCAGCACAGATACGCAGTATTTT
CDR3 protein: CASRRDSLSTDTQYF

V gene: TRBV19
clone size: .
J gene: TRBJ2-3
D gene: TRBD2
CDR3 DNA: TGTGCCAGTAGTAAAGGACTAGCGGGAGGGAGGAATACAGATACGCAGTATTTT
CDR3 protein: CASSKGLAGGRNTDTQYF

V gene: TRBV25-1
clone size: .
J gene: TRBJ1-2
D gene: TRBD1
CDR3 DNA: TGTGCCAGCACCTGGGACAGTGCGGCGAATGGCTACACCTTC
CDR3 protein: CASTWDSAANGYTF

V gene: TRBV7-6
clone size: .
J gene: TRBJ1-2
D gene: .
CDR3 DNA: TGTGCCAGCACCCCCGCAGGGTCGTATGGCTACACCTTC
CDR3 protein: CASTPAGSYGYTF

V gene: TRBV6-5
clone size: .
J gene: TRBJ1-4
D gene: TRBD1
CDR3 DNA: TGTGCCAGCAGTTACTCGGGACAGGGAAATGAAAAACTGTTTTTT
CDR3 protein: CASSYSGQGNEKLFF

V gene: TRBV10-3
clone size: .
J gene: TRBJ1-1
D gene: .
CDR3 DNA: TGTGCCATCAGTGAGTCGACCAGGTTAACTGAAGCTTTCTTT
CDR3 protein: CAISESTRLTEAFF

V gene: TRBV7-6
clone size: .
J gene: TRBJ2-7
D gene: TRBD1
CDR3 DNA: TGTGCCAGCAGCTTAGTAACAGGGGCGTACGAGCAGTACTTC
CDR3 protein: CASSLVTGAYEQYF

V gene: TRBV7-9
clone size: .
J gene: TRBJ2-5
D gene: .
CDR3 DNA: TGTGCCAGCAGCTTACGTAAGGCGGGGTTGGAGACCCAGTACTTC
CDR3 protein: CASSLRKAGLETQYF

V gene: TRBV2
clone size: .
J gene: TRBJ2-2
D gene: .
CDR3 DNA: TGTGCCAGCAGTGCAGACACCGGGGAGCTGTTTTTT
CDR3 protein: CASSADTGELFF

V gene: TRBV30
clone size: .
J gene: TRBJ1-5
D gene: .
CDR3 DNA: TGTGCCTGGTCCCCGACATTTAGCAATCAGCCCCAGCATTTT
CDR3 protein: CAWSPTFSNQPQHF

V gene: TRBV30
clone size: .
J gene: TRBJ2-3
D gene: .
CDR3 DNA: TGTGCCGCCCCCGGGAGCGGTTTATATACGCAGTATTTT
CDR3 protein: CAAPGSGLYTQYF

V gene: TRBV29-1
clone size: .
J gene: TRBJ1-5
D gene: TRBD1
CDR3 DNA: TGCAGCGCCGCGCAGGGGGCGGATCAGCCCCAGCATTTT
CDR3 protein: CSAAQGADQPQHF

V gene: TRBV18
clone size: .
J gene: TRBJ2-7
D gene: .
CDR3 DNA: TGTGCCAGCTCACCGTGGACAGAAACCTACGAGCAGTACTTC
CDR3 protein: CASSPWTETYEQYF

V gene: TRBV5-1
clone size: .
J gene: TRBJ2-3
D gene: .
CDR3 DNA: TGCGCCAGCAGACAAGGGGGGGGGACAGATACGCAGTATTTT
CDR3 protein: CASRQGGGTDTQYF

V gene: TRBV28
clone size: .
J gene: TRBJ2-3
D gene: .
CDR3 DNA: TGTGCCAGCAGTAGGACAGATAGCACAGATACGCAGTATTTT
CDR3 protein: CASSRTDSTDTQYF

V gene: TRBV30
clone size: .
J gene: TRBJ2-3
D gene: .
CDR3 DNA: TGTGCCTGGAGTGTAGGTTCTGGGCCAGGGGGGACAGATACGCAGTATTTT
CDR3 protein: CAWSVGSGPGGTDTQYF

V gene: TRBV6-6
clone size: .
J gene: TRBJ1-6
D gene: TRBD1
CDR3 DNA: TGTGCCAGCAAGAAGGGACAGGGGGCCTCACCCCTCCACTTT
CDR3 protein: CASKKGQGASPLHF

V gene: TRBV7-2
clone size: .
J gene: TRBJ2-7
D gene: TRBD1
CDR3 DNA: TGTGCCAGCAGCCTTGGGACAGAGTCCTACGAGCAGTACTTC
CDR3 protein: CASSLGTESYEQYF

V gene: TRBV10-3
clone size: .
J gene: TRBJ2-1
D gene: .
CDR3 DNA: TGTGCCATCAGTGAGTCGAGGGACAATGAGCAGTTCTTC
CDR3 protein: CAISESRDNEQFF

V gene: TRBV7-9
clone size: .
J gene: TRBJ2-7
D gene: .
CDR3 DNA: TGTGCCAGCAGTCCTAGACAGTCGATGGGCCACGAGCAGTACTTC
CDR3 protein: CASSPRQSMGHEQYF

V gene: TRBV21-1
clone size: .
J gene: TRBJ2-5
D gene: .
CDR3 DNA: TGTGCCAGCAGCAAAGGTAAAGGGGTGGAGGGGGAGACCCAGTACTTC
CDR3 protein: CASSKGKGVEGETQYF

V gene: TRBV11-2
clone size: .
J gene: TRBJ1-2
D gene: .
CDR3 DNA: TGTGCCAGCAGCCCCGGCGGCCCAGACTATGGCTACACCTTC
CDR3 protein: CASSPGGPDYGYTF

V gene: TRBV6-1
clone size: .
J gene: TRBJ2-7
D gene: .
CDR3 DNA: TGTGCCAGCAGCGAACAGGTTTACGAGCAGTACTTC
CDR3 protein: CASSEQVYEQYF

V gene: TRBV5-6
clone size: .
J gene: TRBJ1-4
D gene: .
CDR3 DNA: TGTGCCAGCAGCTTGCCTACGGGGGTGGGTGAAAAACTGTTTTTT
CDR3 protein: CASSLPTGVGEKLFF

V gene: TRBV18
clone size: .
J gene: TRBJ1-4
D gene: TRBD1
CDR3 DNA: TGTGCCAGCTCACCACCGGACAGGGGAGGGGAAAAACTGTTTTTT
CDR3 protein: CASSPPDRGGEKLFF

V gene: TRBV6-5
clone size: .
J gene: TRBJ1-2
D gene: .
CDR3 DNA: TGTGCCTCCAGAAGGACAGTATCTAACTATGGCTACACCTTC
CDR3 protein: CASRRTVSNYGYTF

V gene: TRBV4-1
clone size: .
J gene: TRBJ2-7
D gene: TRBD2
CDR3 DNA: TGCGCCAGCAGCCAAGTGGTAGCGGGAGGCCCCTACGAGCAGTACTTC
CDR3 protein: CASSQVVAGGPYEQYF

V gene: TRBV29-1
clone size: .
J gene: TRBJ2-7
D gene: .
CDR3 DNA: TGCAGCGTTGTCCCCGGACAGCAGGGAACCTACGAGCAGTACTTC
CDR3 protein: CSVVPGQQGTYEQYF

V gene: TRBV2
clone size: .
J gene: TRBJ2-3
D gene: TRBD2
CDR3 DNA: TGTGCCAGCAGAGAACTAGCGGGAGCGGTAACAGATACGCAGTATTTT
CDR3 protein: CASRELAGAVTDTQYF

V gene: TRBV30
clone size: .
J gene: TRBJ2-7
D gene: TRBD1
CDR3 DNA: TGTGCCTGGAGCCGACAGGGGGCTACCTACGAGCAGTACTTC
CDR3 protein: CAWSRQGATYEQYF

V gene: TRBV27
clone size: medium-sized
J gene: TRBJ1-5
D gene: TRBD1
CDR3 DNA: TGTGCCAGCAGTTTGAGTGGGACAGGGGGCTCTCAGCCCCAGCATTTT
CDR3 protein: CASSLSGTGGSQPQHF

V gene: TRBV10-1
clone size: .
J gene: TRBJ2-7
D gene: .
CDR3 DNA: TGCGCCAGCAGATTTGTTTTGGACACGAAAAACCTTTGGCCCTCAGACTACGAGCAGTACTTC
CDR3 protein: CASRFVLDTKNLWPSDYEQYF

V gene: TRBV7-9
clone size: .
J gene: TRBJ2-2
D gene: .
CDR3 DNA: TGTGCCAGCAGCTTCACGGGTATGCGAGACACCGGGGAGCTGTTTTTT
CDR3 protein: CASSFTGMRDTGELFF

V gene: TRBV9
clone size: .
J gene: TRBJ2-7
D gene: .
CDR3 DNA: TGTGCCAGCAGCTTTACAGTAAGCTCCTACGAGCAGTACTTC
CDR3 protein: CASSFTVSSYEQYF

V gene: TRBV5-1
clone size: .
J gene: TRBJ1-1
D gene: TRBD1
CDR3 DNA: TGCGCCAGCAGCAAGAGACAGGGGTTGAACACTGAAGCTTTCTTT
CDR3 protein: CASSKRQGLNTEAFF

V gene: TRBV11-2
clone size: .
J gene: TRBJ1-1
D gene: TRBD1
CDR3 DNA: TGTGCCAGCAGCCCCTGGACAGGTCAGAACACTGAAGCTTTCTTT
CDR3 protein: CASSPWTGQNTEAFF

V gene: TRBV7-8
clone size: .
J gene: TRBJ1-6
D gene: TRBD1
CDR3 DNA: TGTGCCAGCAGCCCCTCGGACAGGGACTTTTCACCCCTCCACTTT
CDR3 protein: CASSPSDRDFSPLHF

V gene: TRBV5-6
clone size: .
J gene: TRBJ1-6
D gene: TRBD1
CDR3 DNA: TGTGCCAGCGGTTCGACAGGGGCTTTTTATAATTCACCCCTCCACTTT
CDR3 protein: CASGSTGAFYNSPLHF

V gene: TRBV12-5
clone size: .
J gene: TRBJ1-5
D gene: .
CDR3 DNA: TGTGCTAGTGCCGGGGATGGCAATCAGCCCCAGCATTTT
CDR3 protein: CASAGDGNQPQHF

V gene: TRBV20-1
clone size: .
J gene: TRBJ2-7
D gene: .
CDR3 DNA: TGCAGTGCTCTCACAGACTACGAGCAGTACTTC
CDR3 protein: CSALTDYEQYF

V gene: TRBV19
clone size: .
J gene: TRBJ1-5
D gene: .
CDR3 DNA: TGTGCCAGTACCATAGGGGGTAGCAATCAGCCCCAGCATTTT
CDR3 protein: CASTIGGSNQPQHF

V gene: TRBV4-3
clone size: .
J gene: TRBJ2-5
D gene: .
CDR3 DNA: TGCGCCAGCAGCCGGGACTTACAAGAGACCCAGTACTTC
CDR3 protein: CASSRDLQETQYF

V gene: TRBV5-1
clone size: .
J gene: TRBJ2-7
D gene: TRBD1
CDR3 DNA: TGCGCCAGCAGCCACGACAGGGGCCACGAGCAGTACTTC
CDR3 protein: CASSHDRGHEQYF

V gene: TRBV7-6
clone size: .
J gene: TRBJ2-1
D gene: .
CDR3 DNA: TGTGCCAGCAGCCCTGCCTACCGGAGCTCCTACAATGAGCAGTTCTTC
CDR3 protein: CASSPAYRSSYNEQFF

V gene: TRBV2
clone size: .
J gene: TRBJ1-1
D gene: TRBD1
CDR3 DNA: TGTGCCAGCAGCAAGACAGGGTCGGACACTGAAGCTTTCTTT
CDR3 protein: CASSKTGSDTEAFF